The T cell receptor beta chain described here comes from a study of response to subunit inactivated influenza vaccine. The study's findings and limits: Only a handful of new T cells, the authors suggested, are recruited with each seasonal influenza vaccination.

From the RT-PCR reads, TCRdb called clonotypes with MiXCR, one entry per CDR3 protein. The sample has more than 600,000 distinct CDR3 sequences, 18% seen once. Details on this clonotype: Antigen specificity is unknown.

Per the germline V gene, CDR1 is SGHTA and CDR2 is FQGNSA. The CDR3 totals 12 residues. The V and J ends lost 5 bases and 7 bases respectively, with 8 bases between them. This chain joins TRBV7-2 and TRBJ2-2, with D hard to call. The sample in question was PBMCs from blood, obtained roughly 5 days after vaccination. The clonotype was recovered from a man between 45 and 60 years old who received an inactivated influenza vaccine. CDR3 sequence: CASSRTVGELFF. The DNA for the CDR3 is TGTGCCAGCAGCCGCACTGTCGGGGAGCTGTTTTTT.